This T cell receptor (beta chain) was obtained from a study of T-cell reconstitution after alpha-beta-depleted transplantation in children. It was with unique molecular identifiers that the TCRbeta library was prepared. TCRdb itself ran the PCR reads through MiXCR, one entry per CDR3 protein. Here the sample spans around 680,000 distinct CDR3 sequences, around 16% being singletons. Trimming took 6 bases from V and 2 from J, leaving 12 bases between them. The germline V gene has CDR1 SGHVS and CDR2 FQNEAQ. The CDR3 runs 14 residues. The sequence derives from a human donor who donated a stem cell graft to a child with acute myeloid leukemia. The chain carries TRBV7-8 and TRBJ2-3, with D unclear. This specimen was PBMCs from the stem cell graft donor, taken from the stem cell graft. CDR3 loop: CASSQELSTDTQYF. The CDR3 coding sequence is TGTGCCAGCAGTCAAGAGCTTTCCACAGATACGCAGTATTTT.